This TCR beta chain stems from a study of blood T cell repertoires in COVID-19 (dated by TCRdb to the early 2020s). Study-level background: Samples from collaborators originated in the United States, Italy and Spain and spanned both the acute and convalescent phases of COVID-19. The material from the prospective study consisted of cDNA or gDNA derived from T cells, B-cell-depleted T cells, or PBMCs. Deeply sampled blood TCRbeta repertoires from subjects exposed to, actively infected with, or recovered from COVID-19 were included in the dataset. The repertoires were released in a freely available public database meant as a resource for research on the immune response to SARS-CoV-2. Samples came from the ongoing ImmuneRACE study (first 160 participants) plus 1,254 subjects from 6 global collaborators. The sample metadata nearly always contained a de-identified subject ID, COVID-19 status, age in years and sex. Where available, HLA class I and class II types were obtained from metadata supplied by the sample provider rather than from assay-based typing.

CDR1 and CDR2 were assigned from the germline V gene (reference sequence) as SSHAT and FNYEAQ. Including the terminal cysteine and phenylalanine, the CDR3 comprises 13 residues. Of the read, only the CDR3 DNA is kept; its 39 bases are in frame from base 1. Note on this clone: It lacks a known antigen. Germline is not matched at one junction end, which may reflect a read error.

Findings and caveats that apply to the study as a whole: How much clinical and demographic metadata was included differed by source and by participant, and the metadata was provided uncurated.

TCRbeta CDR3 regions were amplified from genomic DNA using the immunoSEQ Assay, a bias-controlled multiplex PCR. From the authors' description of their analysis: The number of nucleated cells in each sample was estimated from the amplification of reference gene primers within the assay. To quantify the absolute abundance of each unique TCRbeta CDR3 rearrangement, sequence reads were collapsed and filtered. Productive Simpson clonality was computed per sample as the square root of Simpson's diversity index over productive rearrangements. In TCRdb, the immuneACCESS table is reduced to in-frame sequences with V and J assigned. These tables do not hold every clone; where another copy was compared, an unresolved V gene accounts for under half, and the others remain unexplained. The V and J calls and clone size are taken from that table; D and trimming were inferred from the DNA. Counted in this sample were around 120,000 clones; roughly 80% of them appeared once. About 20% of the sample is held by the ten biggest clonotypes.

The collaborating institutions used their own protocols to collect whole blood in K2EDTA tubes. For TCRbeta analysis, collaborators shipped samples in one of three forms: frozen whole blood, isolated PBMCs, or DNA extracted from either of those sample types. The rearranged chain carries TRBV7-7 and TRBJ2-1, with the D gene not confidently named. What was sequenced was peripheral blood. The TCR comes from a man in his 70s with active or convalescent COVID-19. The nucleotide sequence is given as TGTGCTAGCAGCTTAGAGCCGAATAATGAGCAGTTCTTC. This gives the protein CASSLEPNNEQFF.